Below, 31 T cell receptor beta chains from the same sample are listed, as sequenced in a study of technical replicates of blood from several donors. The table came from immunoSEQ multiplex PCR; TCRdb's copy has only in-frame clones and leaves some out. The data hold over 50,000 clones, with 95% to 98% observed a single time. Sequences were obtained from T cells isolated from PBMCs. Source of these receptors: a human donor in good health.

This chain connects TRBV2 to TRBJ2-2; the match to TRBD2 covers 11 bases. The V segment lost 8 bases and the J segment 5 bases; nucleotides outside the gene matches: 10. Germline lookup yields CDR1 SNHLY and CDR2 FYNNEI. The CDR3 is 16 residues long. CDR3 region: CASAILAGVKTGELFF. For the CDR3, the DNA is TGTGCCAGCGCAATACTAGCGGGAGTAAAGACCGGGGAGCTGTTTTTT.

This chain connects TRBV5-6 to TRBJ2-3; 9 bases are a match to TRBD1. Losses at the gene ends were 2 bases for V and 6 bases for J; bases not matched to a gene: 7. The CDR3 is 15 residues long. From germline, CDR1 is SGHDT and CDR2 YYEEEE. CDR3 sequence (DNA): TGTGCCAGCAGCTTTGAGGGGACAGGGAGGGATACGCAGTATTTT. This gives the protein CASSFEGTGRDTQYF.

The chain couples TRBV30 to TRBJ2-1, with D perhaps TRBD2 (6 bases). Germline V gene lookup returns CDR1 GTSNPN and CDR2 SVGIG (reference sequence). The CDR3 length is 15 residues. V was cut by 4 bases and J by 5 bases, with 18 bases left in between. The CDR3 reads CAWISRAAGNNEQFF. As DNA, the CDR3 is TGTGCCTGGATTTCCAGGGCGGCGGGGAACAATGAGCAGTTCTTC.

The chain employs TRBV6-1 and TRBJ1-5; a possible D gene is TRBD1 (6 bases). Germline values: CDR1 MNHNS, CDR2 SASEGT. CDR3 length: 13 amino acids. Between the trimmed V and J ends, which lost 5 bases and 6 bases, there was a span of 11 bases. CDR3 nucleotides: TGTGCCAGCAGTATACGGGACATTCAGCCCCAGCATTTT. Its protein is CASSIRDIQPQHF.

CDR3 in amino acids: CASSLDREGSEAFF. In DNA, the CDR3 is TGCGCCAGCAGCTTGGACAGGGAAGGATCTGAAGCTTTCTTT. The chain joins TRBV5-1 to TRBJ1-1, with D tentatively TRBD1 (6 bases). CDR3 size: 14 residues. Trimming cost V 0 bases and J 6 bases, with 12 bases left between them. The V gene's germline CDR1 is SGHRS and CDR2 YFSETQ.

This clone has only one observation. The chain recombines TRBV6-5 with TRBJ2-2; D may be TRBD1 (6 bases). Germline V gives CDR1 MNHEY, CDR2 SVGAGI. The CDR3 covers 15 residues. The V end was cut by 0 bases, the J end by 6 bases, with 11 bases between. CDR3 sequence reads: CASSYSRGLAGELFF. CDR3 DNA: TGTGCCAGCAGTTACTCGAGGGGGTTGGCCGGGGAGCTGTTTTTT.

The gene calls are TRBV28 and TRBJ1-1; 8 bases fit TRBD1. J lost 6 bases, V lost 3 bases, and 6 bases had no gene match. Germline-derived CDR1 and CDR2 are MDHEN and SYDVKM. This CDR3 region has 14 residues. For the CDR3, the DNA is TGTGCCAGCAGTTTGGTGACAGGGGTGGCTGAAGCTTTCTTT. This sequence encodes CASSLVTGVAEAFF.

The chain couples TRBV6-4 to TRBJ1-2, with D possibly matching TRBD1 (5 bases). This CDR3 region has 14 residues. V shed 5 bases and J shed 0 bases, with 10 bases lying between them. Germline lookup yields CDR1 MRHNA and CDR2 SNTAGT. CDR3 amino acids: CASSTGDPNYGYTF. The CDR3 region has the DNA TGTGCCAGCAGTACGGGGGACCCTAACTATGGCTACACCTTC.

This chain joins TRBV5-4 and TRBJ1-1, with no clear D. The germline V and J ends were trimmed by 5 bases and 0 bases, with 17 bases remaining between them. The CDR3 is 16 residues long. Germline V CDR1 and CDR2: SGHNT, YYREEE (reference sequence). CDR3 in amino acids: CASSGGPGGMNTEAFF. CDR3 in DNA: TGTGCCAGCAGTGGAGGGCCCGGCGGTATGAACACTGAAGCTTTCTTT.

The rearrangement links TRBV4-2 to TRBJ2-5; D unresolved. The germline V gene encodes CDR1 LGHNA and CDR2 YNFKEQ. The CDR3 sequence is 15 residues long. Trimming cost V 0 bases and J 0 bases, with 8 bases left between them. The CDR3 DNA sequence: TGTGCCAGCAGCCAAGATCCACAATACCAAGAGACCCAGTACTTC. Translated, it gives CASSQDPQYQETQYF.

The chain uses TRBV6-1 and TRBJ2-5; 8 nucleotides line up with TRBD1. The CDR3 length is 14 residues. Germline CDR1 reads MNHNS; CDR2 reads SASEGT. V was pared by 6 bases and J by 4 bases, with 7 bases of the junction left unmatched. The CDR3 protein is CASSEDRVRETQYF. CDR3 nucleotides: TGTGCCAGCAGCGAGGACAGGGTTAGAGAGACCCAGTACTTC.

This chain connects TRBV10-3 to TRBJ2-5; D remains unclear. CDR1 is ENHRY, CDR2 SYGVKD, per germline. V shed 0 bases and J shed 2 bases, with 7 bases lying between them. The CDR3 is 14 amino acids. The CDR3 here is CAISESVSQETQYF. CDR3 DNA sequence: TGTGCCATCAGTGAGTCGGTCAGTCAAGAGACCCAGTACTTC.

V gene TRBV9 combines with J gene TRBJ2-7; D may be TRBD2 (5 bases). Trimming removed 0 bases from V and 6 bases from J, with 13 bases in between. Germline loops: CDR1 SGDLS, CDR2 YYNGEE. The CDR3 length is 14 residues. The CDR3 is CASSVGGYGTEQYF. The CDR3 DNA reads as TGTGCCAGCAGCGTAGGAGGGTATGGAACCGAGCAGTACTTC.

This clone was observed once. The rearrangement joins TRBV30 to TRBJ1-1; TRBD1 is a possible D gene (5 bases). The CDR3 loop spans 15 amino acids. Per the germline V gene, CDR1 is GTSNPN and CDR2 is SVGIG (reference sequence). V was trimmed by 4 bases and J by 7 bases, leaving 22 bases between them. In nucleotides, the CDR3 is TGTGCCTGGACTGTTACAGGCCTATTAGTGGGTGAAGCTTTCTTT. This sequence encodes CAWTVTGLLVGEAFF.

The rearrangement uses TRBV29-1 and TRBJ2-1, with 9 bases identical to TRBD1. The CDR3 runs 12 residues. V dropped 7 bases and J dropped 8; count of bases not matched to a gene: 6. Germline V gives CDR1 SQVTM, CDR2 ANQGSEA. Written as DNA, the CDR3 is TGCAGCGGGAAACAGGGGGCGTATGAGCAGTTCTTC. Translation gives CSGKQGAYEQFF.

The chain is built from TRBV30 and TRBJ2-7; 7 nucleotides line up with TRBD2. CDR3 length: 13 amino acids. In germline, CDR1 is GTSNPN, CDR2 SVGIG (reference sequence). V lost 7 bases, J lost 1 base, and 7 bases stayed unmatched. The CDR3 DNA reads TGTGCCTCCTCTAGCGGCGAATCCTACGAGCAGTACTTC. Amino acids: CASSSGESYEQYF.

The CDR3 sequence: CASSEQPLGTGGEQYF. The CDR3 nucleotides are TGTGCCAGCAGTGAACAGCCCCTTGGGACAGGAGGCGAGCAGTACTTC. The chain couples TRBV2 to TRBJ2-7; 8 bases are shared with TRBD1. Germline V gene sequence: CDR1 SNHLY, CDR2 FYNNEI. V lost 2 bases and J lost 6; bases outside the gene matches: 12. The CDR3 extends over 16 amino acids.

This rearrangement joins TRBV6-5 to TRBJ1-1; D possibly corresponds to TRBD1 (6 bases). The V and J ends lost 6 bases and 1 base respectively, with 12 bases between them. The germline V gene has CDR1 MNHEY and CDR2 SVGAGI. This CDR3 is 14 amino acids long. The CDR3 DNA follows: TGTGCCAGCAGCCAGGGGTTGGGGAACACTGAAGCTTTCTTT. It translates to CASSQGLGNTEAFF.

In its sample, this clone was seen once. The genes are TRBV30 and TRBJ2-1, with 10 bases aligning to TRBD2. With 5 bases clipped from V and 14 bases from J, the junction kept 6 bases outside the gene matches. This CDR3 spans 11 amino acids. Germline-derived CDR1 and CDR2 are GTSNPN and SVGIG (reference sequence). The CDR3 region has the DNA TGTGCCTGGGACCCGGGACTAGCGAAGTTCTTC. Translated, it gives CAWDPGLAKFF.

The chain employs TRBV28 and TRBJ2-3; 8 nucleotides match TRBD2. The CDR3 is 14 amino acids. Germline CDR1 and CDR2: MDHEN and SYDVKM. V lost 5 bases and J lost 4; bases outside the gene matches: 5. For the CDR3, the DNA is TGTGCCAGCAGTGTCGGGGGGGGATCAGATACGCAGTATTTT. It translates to CASSVGGGSDTQYF.

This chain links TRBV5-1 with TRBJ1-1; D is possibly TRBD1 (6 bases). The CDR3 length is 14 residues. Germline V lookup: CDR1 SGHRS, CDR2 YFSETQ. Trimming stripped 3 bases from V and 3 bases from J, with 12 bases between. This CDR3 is CASSSGGGYTEAFF. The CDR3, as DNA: TGCGCCAGCAGCTCCGGTGGGGGCTACACTGAAGCTTTCTTT. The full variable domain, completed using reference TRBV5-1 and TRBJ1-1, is KAGVTQTPRYLIKTRGQQVTLSCSPISGHRSVSWYQQTPGQGLQFLFEYFSETQRNKGNFPGRFSGRQFSNSRSEMNVSTLELGDSALYLCASSSGGGYTEAFFGQGTRLTVV.

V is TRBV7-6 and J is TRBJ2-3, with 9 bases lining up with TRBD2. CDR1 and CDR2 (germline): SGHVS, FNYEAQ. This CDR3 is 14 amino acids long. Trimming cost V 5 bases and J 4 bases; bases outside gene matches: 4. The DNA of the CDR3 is TGTGCCAGCAGCCTTAGCGGGAGTGCAGATACGCAGTATTTT. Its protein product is CASSLSGSADTQYF.

The DNA of the CDR3 is TGTGCCAGCAATGCCGACAGCTACCCGAACGCCCAGCATTTT. This sequence encodes CASNADSYPNAQHF. The V gene is TRBV5-8, the J gene TRBJ1-5, with D maybe TRBD1 (5 bases). Trimming removed 6 bases at V and 11 bases at J, with 21 bases between. Per the germline V gene, CDR1 is SGHTS and CDR2 is YDEGEE. This CDR3 contains 14 residues.

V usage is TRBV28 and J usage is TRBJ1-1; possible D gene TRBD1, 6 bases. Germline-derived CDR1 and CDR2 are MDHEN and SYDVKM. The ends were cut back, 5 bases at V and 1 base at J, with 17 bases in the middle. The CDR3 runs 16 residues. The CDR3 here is CASSTMTGYPNTEAFF. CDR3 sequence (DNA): TGTGCCAGCAGTACAATGACAGGCTATCCGAACACTGAAGCTTTCTTT.

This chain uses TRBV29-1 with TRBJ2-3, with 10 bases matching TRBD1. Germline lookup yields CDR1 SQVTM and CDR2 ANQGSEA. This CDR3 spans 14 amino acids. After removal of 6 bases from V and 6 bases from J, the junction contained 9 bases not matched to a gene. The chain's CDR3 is CSVDRGAFSDTQYF. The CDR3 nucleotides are TGCAGCGTGGACAGGGGGGCCTTTTCGGATACGCAGTATTTT.

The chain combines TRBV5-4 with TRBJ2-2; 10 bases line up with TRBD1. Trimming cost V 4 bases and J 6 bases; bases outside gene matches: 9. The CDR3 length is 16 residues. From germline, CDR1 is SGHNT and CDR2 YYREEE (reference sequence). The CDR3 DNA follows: TGTGCCAGCAGCCTCACCGGGACAGGGGTCGCCGGGGAGCTGTTTTTT. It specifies CASSLTGTGVAGELFF.

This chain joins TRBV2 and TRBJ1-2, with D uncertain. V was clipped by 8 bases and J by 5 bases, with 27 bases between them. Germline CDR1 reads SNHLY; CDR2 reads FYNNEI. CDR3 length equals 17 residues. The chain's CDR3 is CASPQYILGHPPYGYTF. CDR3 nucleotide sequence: TGTGCCAGCCCACAATATATCCTGGGCCATCCCCCTTATGGCTACACCTTC.

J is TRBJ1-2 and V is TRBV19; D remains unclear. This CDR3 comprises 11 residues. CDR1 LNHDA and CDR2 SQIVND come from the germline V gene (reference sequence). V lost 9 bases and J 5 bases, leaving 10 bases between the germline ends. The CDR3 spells CASLETYGYTF. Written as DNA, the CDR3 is TGTGCCAGCTTGGAGACGTATGGCTACACCTTC.

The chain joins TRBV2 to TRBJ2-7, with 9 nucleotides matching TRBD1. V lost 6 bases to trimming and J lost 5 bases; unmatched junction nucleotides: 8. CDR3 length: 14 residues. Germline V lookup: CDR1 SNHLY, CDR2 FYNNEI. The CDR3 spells CASRTTGGPDEQYF. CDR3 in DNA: TGTGCCAGCAGGACCACAGGGGGCCCCGACGAGCAGTACTTC.

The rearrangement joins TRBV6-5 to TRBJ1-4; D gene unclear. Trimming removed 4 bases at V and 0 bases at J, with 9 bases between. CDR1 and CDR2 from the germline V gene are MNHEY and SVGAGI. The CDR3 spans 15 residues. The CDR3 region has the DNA TGTGCCAGCAGTTTAGTATCCGCAACTAATGAAAAACTGTTTTTT. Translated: CASSLVSATNEKLFF.

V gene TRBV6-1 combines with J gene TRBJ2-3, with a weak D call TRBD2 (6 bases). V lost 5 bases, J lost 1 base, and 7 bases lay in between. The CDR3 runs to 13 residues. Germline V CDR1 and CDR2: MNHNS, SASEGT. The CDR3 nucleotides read TGTGCCAGCAGTTCTAGCGGCACAGATACGCAGTATTTT. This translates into CASSSSGTDTQYF.